This record concerns one T cell receptor beta chain sequence. The data were taken from a study of blood T cell repertoires in COVID-19. Profiling relied on immunoSEQ multiplex PCR, and the TCRdb table lists in-frame clones only, not all of them. The sample shows some 260,000 clones, 87% of them seen only once. Trimming took 3 bases from V and 4 from J; bases not matched to a gene: 9. From germline, CDR1 is SEHNR and CDR2 FQNEAQ (reference sequence). The CDR3 loop spans 16 amino acids. Sequencing used PBMCs or T cells enriched from blood (not recorded which). This chain links TRBV7-9 with TRBJ2-7; TRBD1 agrees at 10 bases. The sequence was collected from a woman aged 30 to 39 with acute COVID-19. For the CDR3, the DNA is TGTGCCAGCAGCTTTGGGTTCGGGACAGGGGAATACGAGCAGTACTTC. Residues: CASSFGFGTGEYEQYF.